What follows describes a single TCR beta chain. As yet, its antigen is unknown. This sample was included in a study of post-analysis software for immune sequencing data. Findings and caveats of the study: Four or five TRBV segments, including TRBV5-6, TRBV5-1 and TRBV20-1, were more frequent in patients than controls.

Unique molecular identifiers were present in the TCR beta cDNA libraries. TCRdb re-analysed the PCR reads in MiXCR, keeping a single row per CDR3 protein. The sample holds approximately 730,000 distinct CDR3 sequences; just over 45% are singletons and the top ten take roughly 4.4%. CDR1 is SGDLS, CDR2 YYNGEE, per germline. The CDR3 length is 14 residues. J was trimmed by 6 bases and V by 0 bases; bases with no gene match: 2. This chain connects TRBV9 to TRBJ2-1; 8 bases are shared with TRBD2. The sequence was obtained from a girl aged 5-17 years with multiple sclerosis. The source material was blood. CDR3 sequence reads: CASSVAGRANEQFF. As DNA, the CDR3 is TGTGCCAGCAGCGTAGCCGGGAGGGCCAATGAGCAGTTCTTC.